Following are 27 T cell receptor beta chains from one sample sequenced in a study of blood T cell repertoires in COVID-19 (dated by TCRdb to 2020 to 2021). The library came from the immunoSEQ multiplex PCR assay. In TCRdb, the immuneACCESS table is reduced to in-frame sequences with V and J assigned. These tables do not hold every clone; where another copy was compared, an unresolved V gene accounts for under half, and the others remain unexplained. The sample data list 150,000 to 200,000 clones, and more than 75% of these were observed just once. Jointly, the top ten make up about a sixth of the sample. Sequenced input: PBMCs or T cells enriched from blood (not recorded which). These receptors were collected from a woman in her forties or fifties with acute COVID-19.

V gene TRBV5-1 combines with J gene TRBJ1-1; 7 nucleotides match TRBD1. Per the germline V gene, CDR1 is SGHRS and CDR2 is YFSETQ. The CDR3 spans 14 residues. V lost 7 bases to trimming and J lost 4 bases; unmatched junction nucleotides: 10. The CDR3 DNA follows: TGCGCCAGCCGAACCGGGACAGTCCCCACTGAAGCTTTCTTT. This gives the protein CASRTGTVPTEAFF.

The chain recombines TRBV5-8 with TRBJ1-5; D not resolved. The CDR3 totals 11 residues. Germline V CDR1 and CDR2: SGHTS, YDEGEE. V shed 4 bases and J shed 9 bases, with 8 bases lying between them. The CDR3 DNA sequence: TGTGCCAGCAGCCTAATACCGCCCCAGCATTTT. It is translated as CASSLIPPQHF.

The rearrangement joins TRBV18 to TRBJ1-3; 7 bases map to TRBD1. Per the germline V gene, CDR1 is KGHSH and CDR2 is LQKENI. The length of the CDR3 is 15 residues. Losses at the gene ends were 3 bases for V and 4 bases for J; bases not matched to a gene: 6. The CDR3 region has the DNA TGTGCCAGCTCACCGTCGGGACAGACCGGAAACACCATATATTTT. Its translation: CASSPSGQTGNTIYF. The full variable domain, rest sourced from reference TRBV18 and TRBJ1-3, is NAGVMQNPRHLVRRRGQEARLRCSPMKGHSHVYWYRQLPEEGLKFMVYLQKENIIDESGMPKERFSAEFPKEGPSILRIQQVVRGDSAAYFCASSPSGQTGNTIYFGEGSWLTVV.

The genes are TRBV28 and TRBJ1-1; 8 nucleotides line up with TRBD1. J gave up 5 bases and V 6 bases, and 11 bases lay outside the gene matches. Germline-derived CDR1 and CDR2 are MDHEN and SYDVKM. This CDR3 has 15 residues. Here the CDR3 reads CASRVDRGKGTEAFF. CDR3 sequence (DNA): TGTGCCAGCAGGGTCGACAGGGGAAAGGGGACTGAAGCTTTCTTT.

The chain is built from TRBV7-2 and TRBJ1-5, with a weak D call TRBD1 (5 bases). The CDR3 totals 16 residues. Per the germline V gene, CDR1 is SGHTA and CDR2 is FQGNSA. Trimming took 4 bases from V and 1 from J, leaving 14 bases between them. CDR3 region: CASSSVGGTSNQPQHF. The CDR3 bases are TGTGCCAGCAGCTCCGTCGGGGGAACAAGCAATCAGCCCCAGCATTTT. The full variable domain, its missing parts supplied by reference TRBV7-2 and TRBJ1-5, is GAGVSQSPSNKVTEKGKDVELRCDPISGHTALYWYRQSLGQGLEFLIYFQGNSAPDKSGLPSDRFSAERTGGSVSTLTIQRTQQEDSAVYLCASSSVGGTSNQPQHFGDGTRLSIL.

J is TRBJ2-2 and V is TRBV24-1, with TRBD1 matching 10 bases. With V trimmed by 4 bases and J by 7 bases, 8 bases remained unmatched. Germline assignment: CDR1 KGHDR and CDR2 SFDVKD. The CDR3 has 16 residues. The CDR3 here is CATSDLGQGGHGELFF. The CDR3 DNA reads as TGTGCCACCAGTGACCTCGGACAGGGGGGGCACGGGGAGCTGTTTTTT.

The J gene is TRBJ1-4, the V gene TRBV14, with TRBD1 matching over 8 bases. The ends lost 4 bases at V and 2 bases at J; junction bases unmatched: 6. The CDR3 runs to 16 residues. CDR1 is SGHDN and CDR2 is FVKESK in the germline V gene. CDR3 sequence (DNA): TGTGCCAGCAGCCTCGGACAGGGCGTGACTAATGAAAAACTGTTTTTT. Translating it yields CASSLGQGVTNEKLFF.

The V call is TRBV7-8, the J call TRBJ1-6, with unresolved D. Trimming cost V 0 bases and J 8 bases, with 8 bases left between them. The CDR3 loop spans 14 amino acids. CDR1 SGHVS and CDR2 FQNEAQ come from the germline V gene. The CDR3 is CASSLAPLDSPLHF. The CDR3 DNA sequence: TGTGCCAGCAGCTTAGCCCCCCTAGATTCACCCCTCCACTTT.

The chain has TRBV3-1 (or the pseudogene TRBV3-2) and TRBJ2-2; 9 bases match TRBD1. Losses at the gene ends were 4 bases for V and 7 bases for J; bases not matched to a gene: 7. CDR1 is LGHDT and CDR2 is YNNKEL in the germline V gene (reference sequence). The CDR3 totals 15 residues. The CDR3 coding sequence is TGTGCCAGCAGCCGACTACAGGGGGCCGGCGGGGAGCTGTTTTTT. This sequence encodes CASSRLQGAGGELFF.

The chain couples TRBV5-1 to TRBJ2-3; 8 nucleotides agree with TRBD1. Losses at the gene ends were 3 bases for V and 2 bases for J; bases not matched to a gene: 5. Germline values: CDR1 SGHRS, CDR2 YFSETQ. The CDR3 consists of 15 residues. Written as DNA, the CDR3 is TGCGCCAGCAGCTGGGGGACAGGCTACACAGATACGCAGTATTTT. Translating it yields CASSWGTGYTDTQYF.

This clone was seen once. The same CDR3 arises from other DNA sequences in this sample as well. The rearrangement joins TRBV11-2 to TRBJ1-6; 7 positions agree with TRBD1. The CDR3 has 15 residues. Germline V lookup: CDR1 SGHAT, CDR2 FQNNGV. Losses at the gene ends were 0 bases for V and 7 bases for J; bases not matched to a gene: 3. CDR3 bases: TGTGCCAGCAGCTTAGAGGAGGGGGCGAATTCACCCCTCCACTTT. This translates into CASSLEEGANSPLHF.

The genes are TRBV7-8 and TRBJ1-1; the D is unclear. V dropped 1 base and J dropped 5 bases, with 8 bases sitting between them. The CDR3 consists of 13 residues. Germline V gene lookup returns CDR1 SGHVS and CDR2 FQNEAQ. The CDR3 is CASSLEAGTEAFF. The DNA for the CDR3 is TGTGCCAGCAGCTTAGAGGCGGGGACTGAAGCTTTCTTT.

The rearrangement joins TRBV24-1 to TRBJ1-1, with TRBD1 matching over 11 bases. V trimming: 5 bases; J trimming: 1 base; junction bases outside the gene matches: 2. The CDR3 consists of 15 residues. Germline V CDR1 and CDR2: KGHDR, SFDVKD. The CDR3 reads CATSAGTGGNTEAFF. The CDR3, as DNA: TGTGCCACCAGTGCGGGGACAGGGGGGAACACTGAAGCTTTCTTT.

The J gene is TRBJ1-3, the V gene TRBV7-2; 9 bases fit TRBD1. CDR3 length: 14 residues. The germline V gene encodes CDR1 SGHTA and CDR2 FQGNSA. J was trimmed by 5 bases and V by 7 bases; bases with no gene match: 6. The DNA of the CDR3 is TGTGCCAGCACCCGGGACAGGGTGAGAAACACCATATATTTT. Amino acids: CASTRDRVRNTIYF.

The chain is built from TRBV3-1 (or the pseudogene TRBV3-2) and TRBJ1-5; 7 positions match TRBD1. CDR3 length: 14 residues. V shed 3 bases, J shed 4 bases, and the junction held 3 bases outside the gene matches. The germline V gene has CDR1 LGHDT and CDR2 YNNKEL (reference sequence). The CDR3 nucleotides read TGTGCCAGCAGCCAGACAGGGCTAAATCAGCCCCAGCATTTT. Translating gives CASSQTGLNQPQHF.

This clone turned up a few times. This chain joins TRBV11-2 and TRBJ2-1; 9 nucleotides match TRBD2. The CDR3 covers 15 residues. The germline V gene encodes CDR1 SGHAT and CDR2 FQNNGV. J gave up 3 bases and V 1 base, and 1 base lay outside the gene matches. The CDR3 reads CASSLASGDYNEQFF. In DNA form, the CDR3 reads TGTGCCAGCAGCTTAGCTAGCGGGGACTACAATGAGCAGTTCTTC.

The rearrangement joins TRBV6-6 to TRBJ2-3; D is possibly TRBD2 (8 bases). The CDR3 spans 16 residues. Looked up from germline, CDR1 is MNHNY and CDR2 is SVGAGI (reference sequence). Between the trimmed V and J ends, which lost 7 bases and 0 bases, there was a span of 17 bases. In DNA form, the CDR3 reads TGTGCCAGCACTCAGGGGGTAGCGGGGAGCACAGATACGCAGTATTTT. Translated, it gives CASTQGVAGSTDTQYF.

This clone was counted a few times. V usage is TRBV29-1 and J usage is TRBJ2-1; 15 positions agree with TRBD2. The CDR3 contains 14 residues. In germline, CDR1 is SQVTM, CDR2 ANQGSEA. V lost 7 bases and J lost 8; bases outside the gene matches: 6. The CDR3 is CSATGTSGGYEQFF. CDR3 sequence (DNA): TGCAGCGCAACCGGGACTAGCGGGGGGTATGAGCAGTTCTTC.

A few counts support this clone. The chain has TRBV9 and TRBJ1-2, with D possibly matching TRBD1 (6 bases). CDR1 and CDR2 (germline): SGDLS, YYNGEE. This CDR3 is built from 15 residues. The V end lost 3 bases, the J end lost 3 bases, and 15 bases lay between the germline ends. The CDR3 region is CASSALRGGHYGYTF. The CDR3 nucleotides are TGTGCCAGCAGCGCCCTAAGGGGGGGGCACTATGGCTACACCTTC.

The V and J genes are TRBV19 and TRBJ1-1, with D hard to call. Looked up from germline, CDR1 is LNHDA and CDR2 is SQIVND (reference sequence). CDR3 length equals 13 residues. The germline V and J ends were trimmed by 3 bases and 1 base, with 6 bases remaining between them. CDR3 region: CASSIMANTEAFF. CDR3 DNA sequence: TGTGCCAGTAGTATTATGGCGAACACTGAAGCTTTCTTT.

This chain joins TRBV7-8 and TRBJ2-1, with a weak D call TRBD2 (5 bases). V was shortened by 3 bases and J by 1 base, with 10 bases between the two germline ends. Looked up from germline, CDR1 is SGHVS and CDR2 is FQNEAQ. The CDR3 is 15 amino acids. Here the CDR3 DNA reads TGTGCCAGCAGCTTGGACGGACTGTCCTACAATGAGCAGTTCTTC. Its translation is CASSLDGLSYNEQFF.

The chain is built from TRBV5-1 and TRBJ2-5, with TRBD2 identical over 13 bases. The ends lost 2 bases at V and 2 bases at J; junction bases unmatched: 9. The CDR3 totals 18 residues. CDR1 is SGHRS and CDR2 is YFSETQ in the germline V gene. The chain's CDR3 is CASSLKTSGGTLQETQYF. The CDR3 DNA sequence: TGCGCCAGCAGCTTAAAGACTAGCGGGGGGACCTTACAAGAGACCCAGTACTTC.

The chain uses TRBV6-6 and TRBJ2-1; 11 bases agree with TRBD1. Germline lookup yields CDR1 MNHNY and CDR2 SVGAGI (reference sequence). This CDR3 contains 14 residues. Trimming removed 10 bases from V and 9 bases from J; junction bases left unmatched: 11. CDR3 DNA: TGTGCCACCTCGGGACAGGGGGTCATCGGTGAGCAGTTCTTC. Translated, it gives CATSGQGVIGEQFF.

The genes are TRBV5-4 and TRBJ2-5, with D hard to call. Trimming removed 4 bases from V and 1 base from J, with 2 bases in between. Germline V gene lookup returns CDR1 SGHNT and CDR2 YYREEE (reference sequence). CDR3 length equals 11 residues. The CDR3 sequence: CASSLQETQYF. As DNA, the CDR3 is TGTGCCAGCAGCCTCCAAGAGACCCAGTACTTC.

The CDR3: CASSPVGTVGQPQHF. The CDR3 bases are TGTGCCAGCAGCCCCGTCGGGACAGTAGGGCAGCCCCAGCATTTT. V gene TRBV7-9 combines with J gene TRBJ1-5; TRBD1 aligns across 7 bases. The germline gives CDR1 SEHNR, CDR2 FQNEAQ (reference sequence). The CDR3 has 15 residues. The ends lost 5 bases at V and 7 bases at J; junction bases unmatched: 11.

Only one count was recorded for this clone. V and J are TRBV7-9 and TRBJ1-2, with D possibly TRBD1 on 6 matching bases. The CDR3 runs 17 residues. Per the germline V gene, CDR1 is SEHNR and CDR2 is FQNEAQ (reference sequence). The V gene lost 1 base and the J gene lost 4 bases, with 19 bases spanning the gap. Here the CDR3 DNA reads TGTGCCAGCAGCTTAGGGGCTCTGGGGGCGCTGGGCTATGGCTACACCTTC. It specifies CASSLGALGALGYGYTF.

V and J are TRBV28 and TRBJ2-5; tentatively, D is TRBD2 (5 bases). The CDR3 runs to 14 residues. Per the germline V gene, CDR1 is MDHEN and CDR2 is SYDVKM. Trimming took 4 bases from V and 5 from J, leaving 14 bases between them. Here the CDR3 reads CASSSPGSGETQYF. The CDR3 nucleotides read TGTGCCAGCAGTTCCCCGGGGAGTGGGGAGACCCAGTACTTC.